One and the same sample provided the 28 T cell receptor beta chains below, sequenced in a study of neurological immune-mediated disorders. TCRdb reprocessed the 5' RACE reads with MiXCR, giving one entry per CDR3 protein. Of approximately 86,000 distinct CDR3 sequences in the sample, just over 2.5% were seen once. Specimen: PBMCs. These receptors all come from a woman in her thirties with multiple sclerosis.

The sample holds many counts of this clonotype. The V gene is TRBV3-1, the J gene TRBJ2-1, with 10 bases identical to TRBD1. Germline assignment: CDR1 LGHDT and CDR2 YNNKEL (reference sequence). V shed 4 bases, J shed 5 bases, and the junction held 20 bases outside the gene matches. The CDR3 loop spans 20 amino acids. This chain's CDR3 is CASSPGTGVFRLGRNNEQFF. The DNA for the CDR3 is TGTGCCAGCAGCCCGGGGACAGGGGTTTTTCGCCTGGGGCGAAACAATGAGCAGTTCTTC.

This clonotype showed up many times. The chain combines TRBV20-1 with TRBJ1-1, with no clear D. V dropped 5 bases and J dropped 1 base, with 14 bases sitting between them. CDR1 and CDR2 (germline): DFQATT, SNEGSKA (reference sequence). The CDR3 totals 14 residues. CDR3 residues: CSAGRTPENTEAFF. The CDR3 nucleotides are TGCAGTGCTGGACGGACTCCGGAGAACACTGAAGCTTTCTTT.

This clonotype was detected ten times or more. The chain recombines TRBV7-2 with TRBJ2-1; D remains unclear. The V end lost 1 base, the J end lost 0 bases, and 13 bases lay between the germline ends. The CDR3 loop spans 17 amino acids. Germline V CDR1 and CDR2: SGHTA, FQGNSA. The CDR3 is CASSLEDSLFSYNEQFF. CDR3 bases: TGTGCCAGCAGCTTAGAAGACTCCCTATTCTCCTACAATGAGCAGTTCTTC. Full variable domain (rest looked up from reference TRBV7-2 and TRBJ2-1): GAGVSQSPSNKVTEKGKDVELRCDPISGHTALYWYRQSLGQGLEFLIYFQGNSAPDKSGLPSDRFSAERTGGSVSTLTIQRTQQEDSAVYLCASSLEDSLFSYNEQFFGPGTRLTVL.

This clonotype has a count of ten or more. The chain recombines TRBV12-3 or TRBV12-4 with TRBJ1-3; TRBD1 aligns across 8 bases. Germline trimming cut 5 bases from V and 0 bases from J; bases unmatched to any gene: 3. The CDR3 spans 15 residues. The DNA of the CDR3 is TGTGCCAGCAGTGACGGGACAGGCTCTGGAAACACCATATATTTT. Amino acid sequence: CASSDGTGSGNTIYF.

In this sample, this clonotype turned up many times. The V and J genes are TRBV7-9 and TRBJ2-5; a possible D gene is TRBD1 (5 bases). The germline V gene encodes CDR1 SEHNR and CDR2 FQNEAQ (reference sequence). The V and J ends lost 1 base and 5 bases respectively, with 11 bases between them. This CDR3 comprises 14 residues. This CDR3 reads CASSLVGTGETQYF. As DNA, the CDR3 is TGTGCCAGCAGCTTAGTTGGTACAGGCGAGACCCAGTACTTC.

This clonotype was detected ten times or more. This chain links TRBV20-1 with TRBJ1-1; D is unresolved. This CDR3 has 12 residues. In germline, CDR1 is DFQATT, CDR2 SNEGSKA (reference sequence). V was cut by 0 bases and J by 7 bases, with 9 bases left in between. The CDR3 DNA is TGCAGTGCTAGAGAGGCTGCGGTTGAAGCTTTCTTT. Its protein product is CSAREAAVEAFF.

Ten or more counts support this clonotype. The V call is TRBV12-3 or TRBV12-4, the J call TRBJ1-1, with D tentatively TRBD1 (5 bases). Trimming removed 7 bases at V and 0 bases at J, with 15 bases between. The CDR3 length is 15 residues. The CDR3 DNA follows: TGTGCCAGCAAACTTAGTGGGGGACTGAACACTGAAGCTTTCTTT. Translation gives CASKLSGGLNTEAFF.

Turning to this clonotype: A much more abundant neighbour one base away suggests this may be a read error. The chain carries TRBV28 and TRBJ1-1; D ambiguous. V lost 6 bases and J 1 base, leaving 15 bases between the germline ends. Per germline, CDR1 MDHEN and CDR2 SYDVKM. The CDR3 loop spans 15 amino acids. The CDR3 protein is CASSQIRGGNTEAFF. DNA for the CDR3: TGTGCCAGCAGCCAAATTCGGGGAGGGAACACTGAAGCTTTCTTT. The full variable domain, completed using reference TRBV28 and TRBJ1-1, is DVKVTQSSRYLVKRTGEKVFLECVQDMDHENMFWYRQDPGLGLRLIYFSYDVKMKEKGDIPEGYSVSREKKERFSLILESASTNQTSMYLCASSQIRGGNTEAFFGQGTRLTVV.

There are many counts of this clonotype. This rearrangement joins TRBV6-2 or TRBV6-3 to TRBJ2-7; maybe TRBD1 (6 bases). The CDR3 is 13 residues long. Between the trimmed V and J ends, which lost 8 bases and 1 base, there was a span of 12 bases. The germline gives CDR1 MNHEY, CDR2 SVGEGT. DNA for the CDR3: TGTGCCAGCGGATATACAGGGTCCTACGAGCAGTACTTC. Translated, it gives CASGYTGSYEQYF.

This clonotype appeared many times. CDR3 in DNA: TGTGCCAGCAGCTCCACTCGGACTAGCGGGATACCCGGGGAGCTGTTTTTT. Translation gives CASSSTRTSGIPGELFF. The chain links TRBV12-3 or TRBV12-4 to TRBJ2-2, with 12 bases that match TRBD2. This CDR3 has 17 amino acids. Germline trimming cut 6 bases from V and 6 bases from J; bases unmatched to any gene: 11.

This clonotype was detected many times. The rearrangement links TRBV19 to TRBJ2-2; D not certain. Trimming shortened V by 2 bases and J by 5 bases, and 9 bases separated the two germline ends. Germline V gives CDR1 LNHDA, CDR2 SQIVND (reference sequence). CDR3 size: 14 residues. CDR3 protein: CASSIMTQTGELFF. The CDR3 DNA sequence: TGTGCCAGTAGTATAATGACTCAGACCGGGGAGCTGTTTTTT.

The table lists this clonotype with many counts. The chain employs TRBV6-2 or TRBV6-3 and TRBJ1-1; D remains ambiguous. The CDR3 length is 16 residues. V gave up 2 bases and J gave up 2 bases, with 15 bases separating them. Per germline, CDR1 MNHEY and CDR2 SVGEGT. CDR3 sequence: CASSYMAPNENTEAFF. CDR3 nucleotide sequence: TGTGCCAGCAGTTACATGGCCCCAAATGAAAACACTGAAGCTTTCTTT.

This clonotype was found a few times. A read error is possible here, since a much larger clone lies one base away. The gene calls are TRBV7-2 and TRBJ2-3, with D perhaps being TRBD1 or TRBD2 (5 bases each). Germline CDR1 is SGHTA and CDR2 is FQGNSA. The CDR3 has 16 residues. V was shortened by 6 bases and J by 5 bases, with 21 bases between the two germline ends. The CDR3 loop is CASSPLEGSLGDTQYF. CDR3 nucleotide sequence: TGTGCCAGCAGTCCCCTAGAGGGGAGCCTTGGAGATACGCAGTATTTT. Together with reference TRBV7-2 and TRBJ2-3, the CDR3 gives the full variable domain: GAGVSQSPSNKVTEKGKDVELRCDPISGHTALYWYRQSLGQGLEFLIYFQGNSAPDKSGLPSDRFSAERTGGSVSTLTIQRTQQEDSAVYLCASSPLEGSLGDTQYFGPGTRLTVL.

This clonotype was detected ten times or more. This sequence joins TRBV29-1 and TRBJ1-1; D uncertain. The germline V and J ends were trimmed by 3 bases and 0 bases, with 8 bases remaining between them. The germline CDR1 and CDR2 sequences are SQVTM and ANQGSEA. CDR3 length equals 13 residues. The CDR3: CSVDEGLNTEAFF. CDR3 coding DNA: TGCAGCGTTGATGAGGGCCTGAACACTGAAGCTTTCTTT.

In its sample, this clonotype was seen many times. V gene TRBV20-1 combines with J gene TRBJ2-7; D not certain. This CDR3 has 12 residues. CDR1 DFQATT and CDR2 SNEGSKA come from the germline V gene (reference sequence). Between the trimmed V and J ends, which lost 3 bases and 5 bases, there was a span of 11 bases. The CDR3 DNA reads TGCAGTGCTAGGCCTAGAATTGACGAGCAGTACTTC. As protein: CSARPRIDEQYF.

This clonotype has ten or more counts. The chain is built from TRBV12-3 or TRBV12-4 and TRBJ2-1; D may be TRBD2 (5 bases). V gave up 2 bases and J gave up 5 bases, with 13 bases separating them. The CDR3 extends over 15 amino acids. This CDR3 is CASSLLARVNNEQFF. DNA for the CDR3: TGTGCCAGCAGTTTACTGGCGCGGGTAAACAATGAGCAGTTCTTC.

This clonotype was detected many times. The rearrangement links TRBV5-1 to TRBJ1-2; 9 nucleotides match TRBD1. The CDR3 is 13 residues long. Germline CDR1 is SGHRS and CDR2 is YFSETQ. The trim removed 4 bases at V and 6 bases at J, leaving 4 bases unmatched. The CDR3 reads CASSHRGLNGYTF. The CDR3 nucleotides read TGCGCCAGCAGCCACAGGGGGCTGAATGGCTACACCTTC.

This chain uses TRBV23-1 with TRBJ2-1; 10 bases agree with TRBD2. TRBV23-1 belongs to the ORF category, with a function that is uncertain. Losses at the gene ends were 8 bases for V and 9 bases for J; bases not matched to a gene: 13. The CDR3 is 15 amino acids. This CDR3 is CASGLTSGDRSEQFF. CDR3 in DNA: TGCGCCAGCGGGCTCACTAGCGGGGATAGAAGTGAGCAGTTCTTC.

This clonotype was seen many times. This chain links TRBV18 with TRBJ2-7, with D possibly being TRBD2 (6 bases). The germline V gene has CDR1 KGHSH and CDR2 LQKENI. V lost 6 bases, J lost 0 bases, and 12 bases lay in between. This CDR3 is 14 amino acids long. The CDR3 protein is CASSPGLNSYEQYF. For the CDR3, the DNA is TGTGCCAGCTCGCCGGGACTCAACTCCTACGAGCAGTACTTC.

In its sample, this clonotype was seen many times. The J gene is TRBJ2-2, the V gene TRBV10-3; 7 nucleotides align to TRBD2. Germline V gene lookup returns CDR1 ENHRY and CDR2 SYGVKD. The CDR3 contains 14 residues. The trim removed 3 bases at V and 3 bases at J, leaving 1 base unmatched. As DNA, the CDR3 is TGTGCCATCAGTGATGCGGGAGACACCGGGGAGCTGTTTTTT. Amino acids: CAISDAGDTGELFF.

In its sample, this clonotype was seen many times. This chain links TRBV29-1 with TRBJ2-7; 10 nucleotides align to TRBD1. With 1 base clipped from V and 3 bases from J, the junction kept 9 bases outside the gene matches. Per the germline V gene, CDR1 is SQVTM and CDR2 is ANQGSEA. This CDR3 is built from 16 residues. The CDR3 sequence is CSVEGVSGQGHYEQYF. The DNA for the CDR3 is TGCAGCGTTGAAGGGGTGTCGGGACAGGGGCACTACGAGCAGTACTTC.

This clonotype was observed many times. This chain uses TRBV4-3 with TRBJ1-6; a possible D gene is TRBD1 (5 bases). Between the trimmed V and J ends, which lost 0 bases and 9 bases, there was a span of 9 bases. Germline V gene lookup returns CDR1 LGHNA and CDR2 YSLEER. CDR3 length: 14 residues. CDR3 in amino acids: CASSQDRGFSPLHF. The CDR3 bases are TGCGCCAGCAGCCAAGATCGGGGGTTTTCACCCCTCCACTTT.

This clonotype was picked up many times. This chain uses TRBV3-1 with TRBJ2-3, with 9 bases fitting TRBD2. Losses at the gene ends were 6 bases for V and 3 bases for J; bases not matched to a gene: 13. CDR1 and CDR2 from the germline V gene are LGHDT and YNNKEL (reference sequence). The CDR3 extends over 17 amino acids. CDR3 protein: CASRHGVAGVGTDTQYF. The CDR3 nucleotides are TGTGCCAGCAGACACGGAGTAGCGGGAGTCGGAACAGATACGCAGTATTTT.

There are many counts of this clonotype. This chain uses TRBV12-3 or TRBV12-4 with TRBJ1-2; tentatively, D is TRBD1 (5 bases). V was cut by 1 base and J by 4 bases, with 7 bases left in between. The length of the CDR3 is 13 residues. CDR3 DNA sequence: TGTGCCAGCAGTTTAGTAGGGGCCTATGGCTACACCTTC. It encodes CASSLVGAYGYTF.

This clonotype has a handful of counts. Sequence at one end of the junction differs from germline and may be a read error. V and J are TRBV6-5 and TRBJ1-5; D call uncertain. The germline gives CDR1 MNHEY, CDR2 SVGAGI. This CDR3 has 15 amino acids. CDR3 bases: TGTGCCAGCAGGGAGGGAACCCATAGCAATAAGACCCAGAATTTT. It specifies CASREGTHSNKTQNF.

This clonotype has ten or more counts. The rearrangement uses TRBV11-2 and TRBJ2-1; TRBD2 is a possible D gene (6 bases). Per the germline V gene, CDR1 is SGHAT and CDR2 is FQNNGV. This CDR3 is built from 14 residues. Trimming shortened V by 4 bases and J by 5 bases, and 12 bases separated the two germline ends. CDR3: CASSSLREDNEQFF. Written as DNA, the CDR3 is TGTGCCAGCAGCTCCCTGAGGGAGGACAATGAGCAGTTCTTC. Complete variable domain (other parts from reference TRBV11-2 and TRBJ2-1): EAGVAQSPRYKIIEKRQSVAFWCNPISGHATLYWYQQILGQGPKLLIQFQNNGVVDDSQLPKDRFSAERLKGVDSTLKIQPAKLEDSAVYLCASSSLREDNEQFFGPGTRLTVL.

This clonotype has ten or more counts. The gene calls are TRBV6-6 and TRBJ2-1; 9 positions agree with TRBD2. Losses at the gene ends were 2 bases for V and 9 bases for J; bases not matched to a gene: 8. The germline V gene encodes CDR1 MNHNY and CDR2 SVGAGI (reference sequence). There are 15 residues in the CDR3. CDR3 residues: CASSYGGRAGPEQFF. CDR3 nucleotides: TGTGCCAGCAGTTACGGCGGGAGGGCCGGTCCTGAGCAGTTCTTC.

This clonotype was seen repeatedly, ten times or more. The CDR3 nucleotides are TGTGCCAGTAGTAGCGGGACGGATAGCAATCAGCCCCAGCATTTT. It encodes CASSSGTDSNQPQHF. This chain connects TRBV19 to TRBJ1-5; perhaps TRBD1 as D (5 bases). V lost 4 bases and J 0 bases, leaving 10 bases between the germline ends. The CDR3 length is 15 residues. Per germline, CDR1 LNHDA and CDR2 SQIVND (reference sequence). Drawing the rest from reference TRBV19 and TRBJ1-5, the complete variable domain is DGGITQSPKYLFRKEGQNVTLSCEQNLNHDAMYWYRQDPGQGLRLIYYSQIVNDFQKGDIAEGYSVSREKKESFPLTVTSAQKNPTAFYLCASSSGTDSNQPQHFGDGTRLSIL.